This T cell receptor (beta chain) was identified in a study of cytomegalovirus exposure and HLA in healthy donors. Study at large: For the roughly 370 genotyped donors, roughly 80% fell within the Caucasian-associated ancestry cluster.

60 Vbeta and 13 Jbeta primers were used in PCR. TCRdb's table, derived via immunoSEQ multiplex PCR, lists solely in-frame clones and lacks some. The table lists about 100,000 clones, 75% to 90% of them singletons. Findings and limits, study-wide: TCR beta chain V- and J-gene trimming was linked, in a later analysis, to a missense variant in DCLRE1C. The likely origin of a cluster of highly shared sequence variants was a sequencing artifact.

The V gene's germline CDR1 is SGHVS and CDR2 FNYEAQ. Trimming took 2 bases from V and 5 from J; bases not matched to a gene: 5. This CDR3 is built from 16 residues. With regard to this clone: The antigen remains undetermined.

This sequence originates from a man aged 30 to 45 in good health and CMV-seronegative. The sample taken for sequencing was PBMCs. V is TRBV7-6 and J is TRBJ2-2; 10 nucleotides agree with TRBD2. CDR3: CASSLSPGLATGELFF. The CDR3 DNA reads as TGTGCCAGCAGCTTATCCCCGGGACTAGCGACCGGGGAGCTGTTTTTT.